This TCR beta chain was recovered during a study of graft-versus-host responses after intestinal transplantation. As for the study in general: Recipients had multivisceral, liver-intestinal, or isolated intestinal transplants.

General observations from the study: Allograft clonal ratios (graft-versus-host to host-versus-graft) were high in patients who had graft-donor T cell macrochimerism.

The V gene's germline CDR1 is SGDLS and CDR2 YYNGEE. The CDR3 loop spans 14 amino acids. V gave up 4 bases and J gave up 6 bases; unmatched junction bases: 7. As concerns this clone: Its antigen is not identified.

Clones were sequenced by immunoSEQ multiplex PCR, and TCRdb holds only the in-frame ones, with some missing. The data contain under 25,000 clones, around nine tenths of them singletons. The sample in question was bone marrow, obtained around 130 days after transplant. The receptor comes from a human patient who received an intestinal transplant, so some T cells may come from the graft donor. V and J are TRBV9 and TRBJ2-7, with 10 nucleotides matching TRBD1. CDR3 sequence (DNA): TGTGCCAGCAGCCCAGGGGGGACAGGGGCCGAGCAGTACTTC. Encoded protein: CASSPGGTGAEQYF.